This T cell receptor beta chain was sequenced for a study of blood T cell repertoires in COVID-19 (dated by TCRdb to about 2020). Study-wide context: Collaborator samples came from the United States, Italy and Spain and covered acute and convalescent phases of COVID-19. The material from the prospective study consisted of cDNA or gDNA derived from T cells, B-cell-depleted T cells, or PBMCs. The repertoires were released in a freely available public database intended as a resource for research on the immune response to SARS-CoV-2. A de-identified subject ID, COVID-19 status, age in years and sex were almost always included in the sample metadata. Deeply sampled blood TCRbeta repertoires from subjects exposed to, actively infected with, or recovered from COVID-19 were included in the dataset. The samples were drawn from the first 160 participants of the ongoing ImmuneRACE study and from 950 to 1,500 subjects provided by 6 global collaborators. Where available, HLA class I and class II types were taken from metadata supplied by the sample provider and were not determined by assay-based typing.

The study at large found these results: The amount of clinical and demographic metadata varied by source and participant and was provided uncurated.

Collaborating institutions collected whole blood in K2EDTA tubes following their own protocols. For TCRbeta analysis, collaborators shipped samples as frozen whole blood, isolated PBMCs, or DNA extracted from either of those sample types. Details on this clone: Its antigen remains unidentified. It has no much larger one-base neighbor in the sample; base qualities were not kept.

From the cysteine up to the phenylalanine, the CDR3 has a length of 14 residues. Only the CDR3 part of the read is kept: 42 bases, read in frame from the first base. Based on the germline V gene, the CDR1 and CDR2 sequences are ENHRY and SYGVKD. Cut back by 7 bases and 2 bases, the V and J ends lie 11 bases apart. TCRbeta CDR3 regions were amplified from genomic DNA using the immunoSEQ Assay, a bias-controlled multiplex PCR. Per the source publication's procedure: Nucleated cell counts per sample were estimated from amplification of reference gene primers within the assay. Sequence reads were collapsed and filtered to measure the absolute abundance of every unique TCRbeta CDR3 rearrangement. For each sample, productive Simpson clonality was calculated as the square root of Simpson's diversity index over productive rearrangements. TCRdb mirrors the immuneACCESS table, restricted to in-frame sequences. Some clones are absent from its copies; in checked studies, under half trace to an unresolved V gene, and the reason for the others is unknown. V and J calls plus clone size are reproduced from that table; the DNA served to infer D and trimming. The sample records about 150,000 clones, roughly 84% of which are singletons. The biggest ten clones account for about 7.2% of the sample.

Sequencing was done on a sample of peripheral blood. The TCR originated in a woman aged 50 to 60 in a cohort sampled during active or convalescent COVID-19. The V and J genes are TRBV10-3 and TRBJ2-2; a tentative D match to TRBD2 spans 6 bases. The nucleotide sequence is TGTGCCATCACCCTGGGACTTAACACCGGGGAGCTGTTTTTT. This yields the protein CAITLGLNTGELFF.